One and the same sample provided the 9 T cell receptor beta chains below, sequenced in a study of T cell clones after liver transplantation. Measured with immunoSEQ multiplex PCR; TCRdb has only the in-frame clones, and not every one. Of 9,500 to 11,000 clones listed, around 71% are singletons. The sample in question was CD4+ T cells from blood, obtained about 2.5 years after liver transplant. The receptors shown here come from a human patient who received a liver transplant. The T cells may come from the graft donor.

For the CDR3, the DNA is TGTGCCAGCAGTGAAACTAGCGGGGGCTCCTACGAGCAGTACGTC. Amino acid sequence: CASSETSGGSYEQYV. This chain connects TRBV6-1 to TRBJ2-7, with 11 bases aligning to TRBD2. V lost 2 bases to trimming and J lost 0 bases; unmatched junction nucleotides: 0. This CDR3 is 15 amino acids long. CDR1 and CDR2 from the germline V gene are MNHNS and SASEGT.

The chain links TRBV7-9 to TRBJ2-1; 10 nucleotides align to TRBD2. Germline CDR1 and CDR2: SEHNR and FQNEAQ (reference sequence). Trimming at V came to 2 bases and at J to 10 bases, leaving 11 bases not matched to a gene. This CDR3 contains 16 residues. This CDR3 is CASSLLAIAGGGEQFF. CDR3 nucleotide sequence: TGTGCCAGCAGCTTATTGGCGATAGCGGGAGGAGGAGAGCAGTTCTTC.

The CDR3 DNA sequence: TGTGCCAGCAGCCGTCCAGTAACATCCTACAATGAGCAGTTCTTC. Protein: CASSRPVTSYNEQFF. The chain employs TRBV7-9 and TRBJ2-1; D ambiguous. With 5 bases removed from V and 1 base from J, the gap between germline ends came to 12 bases. The germline CDR1 and CDR2 sequences are SEHNR and FQNEAQ (reference sequence). This CDR3 region has 15 residues.

The rearrangement uses TRBV15 and TRBJ2-5; 9 positions match TRBD2. Germline V gene data show CDR1 as LNHNV and CDR2 as YYDKDF (reference sequence). The CDR3 loop spans 15 amino acids. The junction had 6 bases not matched to a gene; V was cut back by 3 bases and J by 4 bases. This CDR3 reads CATSSLGLAIETQYF. CDR3 nucleotides: TGTGCCACCAGCAGTCTCGGACTAGCGATAGAGACCCAGTACTTC.

V usage is TRBV6-5 and J usage is TRBJ1-2; TRBD1 matches at 8 bases. Germline assignment: CDR1 MNHEY and CDR2 SVGAGI. This CDR3 region has 14 residues. With 2 bases clipped from V and 6 bases from J, the junction kept 5 bases outside the gene matches. In DNA, the CDR3 is TGTGCCAGCAGTTACGTTGGACAGGGCAATGGCTACACCTTC. It is translated as CASSYVGQGNGYTF.

The chain carries TRBV19 and TRBJ2-1; TRBD2 agrees at 7 bases. J was trimmed by 3 bases and V by 2 bases; bases with no gene match: 7. Germline values: CDR1 LNHDA, CDR2 SQIVND (reference sequence). The length of the CDR3 is 16 residues. The CDR3 here is CASSIILGGDYNEQFF. The CDR3, as DNA: TGTGCCAGTAGTATAATTCTGGGAGGGGACTACAATGAGCAGTTCTTC.

The gene calls are TRBV7-2 and TRBJ2-1; tentative D call: TRBD2 (6 bases). The CDR3 is made up of 12 amino acids. The germline CDR1 and CDR2 sequences are SGHTA and FQGNSA. The V end lost 5 bases, the J end lost 9 bases, and 11 bases lay between the germline ends. Here the CDR3 reads CASSDIAVEQFF. CDR3 sequence (DNA): TGTGCCAGCAGCGACATAGCGGTTGAGCAGTTCTTC.

V and J are TRBV7-9 and TRBJ1-1, with D uncertain. This CDR3 is 13 amino acids long. V was shortened by 1 base and J by 5 bases, with 8 bases between the two germline ends. From germline, CDR1 is SEHNR and CDR2 FQNEAQ (reference sequence). CDR3 sequence (DNA): TGTGCCAGCAGCTTAGGGGAGAATACTGAAGCTTTCTTT. Translated: CASSLGENTEAFF.

The chain is built from TRBV7-2 and TRBJ1-2; D is possibly TRBD1 (6 bases). The V gene's germline CDR1 is SGHTA and CDR2 FQGNSA. The CDR3 loop spans 13 amino acids. Deletions cut 4 bases from V and 8 bases from J, with 14 bases between. The CDR3: CASSSDHRAGYTF. Here the CDR3 DNA reads TGTGCCAGCAGCTCAGATCACAGGGCAGGCTACACCTTC.